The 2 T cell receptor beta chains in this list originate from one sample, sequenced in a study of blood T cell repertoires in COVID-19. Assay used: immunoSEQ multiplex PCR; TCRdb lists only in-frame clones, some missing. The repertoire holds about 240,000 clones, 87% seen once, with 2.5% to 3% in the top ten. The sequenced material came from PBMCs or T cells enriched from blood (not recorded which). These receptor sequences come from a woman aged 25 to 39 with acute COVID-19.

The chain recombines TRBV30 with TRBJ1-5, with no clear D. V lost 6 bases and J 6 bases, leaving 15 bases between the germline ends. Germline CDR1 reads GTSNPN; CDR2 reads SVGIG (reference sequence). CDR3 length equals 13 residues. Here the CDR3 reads CACSRTGGQPQHF. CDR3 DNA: TGTGCCTGCTCGAGAACGGGAGGTCAGCCCCAGCATTTT.

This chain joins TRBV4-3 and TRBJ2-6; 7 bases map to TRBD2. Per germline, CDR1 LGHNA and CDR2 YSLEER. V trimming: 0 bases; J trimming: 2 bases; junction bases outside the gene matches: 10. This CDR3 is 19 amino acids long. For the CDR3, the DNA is TGCGCCAGCAGCCAAGAACCCCCGGGGGGTTCAACTGGGGCCAACGTCCTGACTTTC. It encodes CASSQEPPGGSTGANVLTF.